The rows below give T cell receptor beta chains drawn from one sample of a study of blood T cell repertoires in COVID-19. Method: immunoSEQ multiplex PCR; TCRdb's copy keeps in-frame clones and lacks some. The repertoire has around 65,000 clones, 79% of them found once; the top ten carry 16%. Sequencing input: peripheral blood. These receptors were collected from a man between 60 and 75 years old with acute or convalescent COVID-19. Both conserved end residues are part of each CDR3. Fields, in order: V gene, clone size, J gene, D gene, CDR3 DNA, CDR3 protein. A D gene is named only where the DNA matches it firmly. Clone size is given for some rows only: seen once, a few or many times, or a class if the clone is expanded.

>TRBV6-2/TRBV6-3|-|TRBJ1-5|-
TGTGCCAGCAGTTACCTGACAGGCAATCAGCCCCAGCATTTT
CASSYLTGNQPQHF
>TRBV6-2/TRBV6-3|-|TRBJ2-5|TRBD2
TGTGCCAGCAGTTACTTCGGGACTAGCGGGGAGACCCAGTACTTC
CASSYFGTSGETQYF
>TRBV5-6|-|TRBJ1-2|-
TGTGCCAGCAGCTTGGGCGGGGGGATAATATATGGCTACACCTTC
CASSLGGGIIYGYTF
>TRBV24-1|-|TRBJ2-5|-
TGTGCCACCAGTGACGCACTCGGCGGGGCGGAGACCCAGTACTTC
CATSDALGGAETQYF
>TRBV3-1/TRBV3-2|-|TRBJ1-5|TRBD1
TGTGCCAGCAGCCAAGATGCGGGACAGGGACGTTTGCCCCAGCATTTT
CASSQDAGQGRLPQHF
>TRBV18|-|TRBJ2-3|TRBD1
TGTGCCAGCTCATTCTTGCAGGACAGGGGGCTTCTTACTAGCACAGATACGCAGTATTTT
CASSFLQDRGLLTSTDTQYF
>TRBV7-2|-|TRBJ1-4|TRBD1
TGTGCCAGCAGCTTAGCGGGCAGGGGGCGGGGTAATGAAAAACTGTTTTTT
CASSLAGRGRGNEKLFF
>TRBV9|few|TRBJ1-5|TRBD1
TGTGCCAGCAGCGTCGGGACAGGGGGTAATCAGCCCCAGCATTTT
CASSVGTGGNQPQHF
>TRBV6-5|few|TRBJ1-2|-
TGTGCCAGCAGCCCCTCCGGGACAAGCTATGGCTACACCTTC
CASSPSGTSYGYTF
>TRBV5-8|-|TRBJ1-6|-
TGTGCCAGCAGCTTGGGTAGCTCCTATAATTCACCCCTCCACTTT
CASSLGSSYNSPLHF
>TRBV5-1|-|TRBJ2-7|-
TGCGCCAGCAGCAAAGATCGGACAGTAATCTACGAGCAGTACTTC
CASSKDRTVIYEQYF
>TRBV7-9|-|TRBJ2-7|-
TGTGCCAGCAGCCCAGGTGGCACCTCCTACGAGCAGTACTTC
CASSPGGTSYEQYF
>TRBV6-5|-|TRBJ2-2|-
TGTGCCAGCAGTTACGATAGGCGGGTTCTTACCGGGGAGCTGTTTTTT
CASSYDRRVLTGELFF
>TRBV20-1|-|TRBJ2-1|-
TGCAGTGCTTTCCGAGAGGAGCAGTTCTTC
CSAFREEQFF
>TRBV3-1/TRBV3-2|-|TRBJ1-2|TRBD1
TGTGCCAGCAGCCAGGGGCGGACAGGGGATATCTATGGCTACACCTTC
CASSQGRTGDIYGYTF
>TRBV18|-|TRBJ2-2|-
TGTGCCAGCTCACCACTGGGCACCGCATCCGGGGAGCTGTTTTTT
CASSPLGTASGELFF
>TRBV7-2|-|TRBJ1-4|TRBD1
TGTGCCAGCAGCGGATCCGGGACAGGGTTTGAAAAACTGTTTTTT
CASSGSGTGFEKLFF
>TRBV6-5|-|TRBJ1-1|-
TGTGCCAGCAGTTACTCGCCCAGGGCGAACACTGAAGCTTTCTTT
CASSYSPRANTEAFF
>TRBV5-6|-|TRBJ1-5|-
TGTGCCAGCAGCTTGTCACAGGGTAATCAGCCCCAGCATTTT
CASSLSQGNQPQHF
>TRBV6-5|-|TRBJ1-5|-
TGTGCCAGCAGTCCCCGCAGTATTGGTCAGCCCCAGCATTTT
CASSPRSIGQPQHF
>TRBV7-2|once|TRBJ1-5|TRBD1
TGTGCCAGCAGCTTCCGGACAGGTAGCAATCAGCCCCAGCATTTT
CASSFRTGSNQPQHF
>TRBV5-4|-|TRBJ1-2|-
TGTGCCAGCAGCAGGACAGCTTTCTATGGCTACACCTTC
CASSRTAFYGYTF
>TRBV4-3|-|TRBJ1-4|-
TGCGCCAGCAGCCTACTAGGAGAAAAACTGTTTTTT
CASSLLGEKLFF